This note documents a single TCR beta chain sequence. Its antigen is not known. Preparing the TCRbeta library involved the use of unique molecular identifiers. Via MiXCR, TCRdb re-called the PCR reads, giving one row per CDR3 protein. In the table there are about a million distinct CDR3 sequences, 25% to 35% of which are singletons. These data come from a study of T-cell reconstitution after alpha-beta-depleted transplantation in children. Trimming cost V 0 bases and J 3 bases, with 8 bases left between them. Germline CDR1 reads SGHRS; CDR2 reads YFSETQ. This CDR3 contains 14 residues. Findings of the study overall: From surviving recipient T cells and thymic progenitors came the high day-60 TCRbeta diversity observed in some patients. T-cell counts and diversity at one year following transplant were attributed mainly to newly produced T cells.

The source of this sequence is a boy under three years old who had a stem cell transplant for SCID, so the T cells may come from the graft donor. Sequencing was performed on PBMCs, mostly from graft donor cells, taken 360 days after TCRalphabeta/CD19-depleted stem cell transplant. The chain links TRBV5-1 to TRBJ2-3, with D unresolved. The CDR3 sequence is CASSLVVATDTQYF. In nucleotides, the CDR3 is TGCGCCAGCAGCTTGGTGGTAGCAACAGATACGCAGTATTTT.